This T cell receptor (beta chain) appears in the sequencing data of a study of cytomegalovirus exposure and HLA in healthy donors. Findings and limits, study-wide: In a later analysis, DRB1 alleles had the most associated TCRs; HLA-C alleles the fewest. It emerged from a later analysis that several of the most significant clusters appeared to be linked to common viral pathogens.

The PCR ran on 60 Vbeta and 13 Jbeta primers. The method was immunoSEQ multiplex PCR; TCRdb's version includes in-frame clones alone and lacks a portion of them. The sample lists fewer than 250,000 clones; approximately 80% were seen once. In regard to this clone: What it binds is unknown.

The CDR3 extends over 14 amino acids. Trimming left V 9 bases short and J 6 bases short, with 18 bases between. Germline lookup yields CDR1 MNHEY and CDR2 SVGAGI. The source of this sequence is a girl aged 5-17 years in good health and CMV-seronegative. The rearrangement links TRBV6-5 to TRBJ2-1; tentatively, D is TRBD2 (6 bases). Specimen: PBMCs. CDR3 loop: CARALRLGCNEQFF. CDR3 nucleotides: TGTGCCAGGGCGTTGAGACTAGGATGCAATGAGCAGTTCTTC.